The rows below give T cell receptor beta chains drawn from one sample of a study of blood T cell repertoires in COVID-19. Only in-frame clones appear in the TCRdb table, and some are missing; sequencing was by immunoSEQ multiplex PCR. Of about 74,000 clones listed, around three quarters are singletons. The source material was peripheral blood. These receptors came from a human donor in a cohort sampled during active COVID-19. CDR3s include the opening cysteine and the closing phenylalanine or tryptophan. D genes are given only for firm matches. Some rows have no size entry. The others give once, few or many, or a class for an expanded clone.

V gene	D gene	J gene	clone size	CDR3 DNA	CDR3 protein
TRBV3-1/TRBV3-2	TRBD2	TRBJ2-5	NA	TGTGCCAGCAGCCAAGGGACTAGCGGGACCCGTCGGGAGACCCAGTACTTC	CASSQGTSGTRRETQYF
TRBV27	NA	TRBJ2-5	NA	TGTGCCAGCAGGACAAACAACGAAGAGACCCAGTACTTC	CASRTNNEETQYF
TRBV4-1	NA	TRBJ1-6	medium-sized	TGCGCCAGCAGCCTCCAAGTAGAGTCTAATTCACCCCTCCACTTT	CASSLQVESNSPLHF
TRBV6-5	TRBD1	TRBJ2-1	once	TGTGCCAGCATGTACAGGGGGCCGGATGAGCAGTTCTTC	CASMYRGPDEQFF
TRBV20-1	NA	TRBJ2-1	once	TGCAGTGCTAGTCGAGAGGGAAATGAGCAGTTCTTC	CSASREGNEQFF
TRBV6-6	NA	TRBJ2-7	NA	TGTGCCAGCAGTCCGGTCTCTCGCAGCGTCCCCTCCTACGAGCAGTACTTC	CASSPVSRSVPSYEQYF
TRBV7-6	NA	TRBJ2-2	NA	TGTGCCAGCAGCTTAGCATCCCCTTCCTACACCGGGGAGCTGTTTTTT	CASSLASPSYTGELFF
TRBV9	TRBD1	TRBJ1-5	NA	TGTGCCAGCAGCGAGAGGACAGGGTTCGACCAGCCCCAGCATTTT	CASSERTGFDQPQHF
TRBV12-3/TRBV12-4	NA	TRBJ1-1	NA	TGTGCCAGCAGTTTATCCAGGAACACTGAAGCTTTCTTT	CASSLSRNTEAFF
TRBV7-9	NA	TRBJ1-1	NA	TGTGCCAGCAGCACCCCCACCCGGTACACTGAAGCTTTCTTT	CASSTPTRYTEAFF
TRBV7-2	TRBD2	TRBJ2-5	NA	TGTGCCAGCAGCTTAAGGGCTAGCGGGAAGGAGACCCAGTACTTC	CASSLRASGKETQYF
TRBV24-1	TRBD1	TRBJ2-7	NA	TGTGCCACCAGTCCGGGACAGGGGTTCCACGAGCAGTACTTC	CATSPGQGFHEQYF
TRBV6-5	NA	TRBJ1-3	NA	TGTGCCAGCACCCCCCGGAGGGGCACCATATATTTT	CASTPRRGTIYF
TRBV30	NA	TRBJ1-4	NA	TGTGCCTGGAAGAGGGTGCAATCGGCTGAAAAACTGTTTTTT	CAWKRVQSAEKLFF
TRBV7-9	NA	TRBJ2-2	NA	TGTGCCAGCAGCTTAGAAGCGGTTGGCGGGGAGCTGTTTTTT	CASSLEAVGGELFF
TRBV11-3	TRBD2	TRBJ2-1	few	TGTGCCAGCCCCCTAGCGGGAGCCTACAATGAGCAGTTCTTC	CASPLAGAYNEQFF
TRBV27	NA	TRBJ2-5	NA	TGTGCCAGCAGTTGGGGGACTTCCCAAGAGACCCAGTACTTC	CASSWGTSQETQYF
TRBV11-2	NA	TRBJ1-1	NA	TGTGCCAGCAGTCTTCAGGAGAACACTGAAGCTTTCTTT	CASSLQENTEAFF
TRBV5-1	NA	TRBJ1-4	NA	TGCGCCAGCAGCTCAGGCGGGGGGACGGCTAATGAAAAACTGTTTTTT	CASSSGGGTANEKLFF
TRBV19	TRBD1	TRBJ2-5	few	TGTGCCAGTAGTACGGGACAGGGGACGCAAGAGACCCAGTACTTC	CASSTGQGTQETQYF
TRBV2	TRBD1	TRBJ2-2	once	TGTGCCAGCAGCAGGGGGCTCCCCGGGGAGCTGTTTTTT	CASSRGLPGELFF
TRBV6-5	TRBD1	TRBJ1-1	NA	TGTGCCAGCGGCCGACAGGGTCGGCCTGAAGCTTTCTTT	CASGRQGRPEAFF
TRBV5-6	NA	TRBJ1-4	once	TGTGCCAGCAGCCCCTCAGGTTCCGGAAATGAAAAACTGTTTTTT	CASSPSGSGNEKLFF
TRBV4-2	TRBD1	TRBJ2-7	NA	TGTGCCAGCAGCCGAGAGACAGGGTCTCCCTACGAGCAGTACTTC	CASSRETGSPYEQYF
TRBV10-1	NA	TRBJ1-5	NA	TGCGCCAGCAGTGCGCAGGGCGGGGATCAGCCCCAGCATTTT	CASSAQGGDQPQHF
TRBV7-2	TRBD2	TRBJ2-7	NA	TGTGCCAGCAGATTAGCGGGGGGGATCTCGGGCGAGCAGTACTTC	CASRLAGGISGEQYF
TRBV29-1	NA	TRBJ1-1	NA	TGCAGCGTTGGGAGGGTAGGGGTGATGAACACTGAAGCTTTCTTT	CSVGRVGVMNTEAFF
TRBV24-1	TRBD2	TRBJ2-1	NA	TGTGCCACCAGTGACTATCTAGCGGGAAAATTGGATGAGCAGTTCTTC	CATSDYLAGKLDEQFF
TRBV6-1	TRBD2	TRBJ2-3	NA	TGTGCCAGCAGTGACGTACTGATAAGCTCCGGGACTAGCGGCACAGATACGCAGTATTTT	CASSDVLISSGTSGTDTQYF
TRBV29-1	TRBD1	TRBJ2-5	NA	TGCAGCGTTCGAGGTTATCGGGACAGGGGAGAGACCCAGTACTTC	CSVRGYRDRGETQYF
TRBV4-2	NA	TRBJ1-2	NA	TGTGCCAGCAGCCAAGATCTGGCAGGGGCTTCAGGGTATGGCTACACCTTC	CASSQDLAGASGYGYTF
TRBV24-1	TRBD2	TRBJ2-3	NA	TGTGCCACCAGTGATGCGACTAGCGGGAGGGAGGAAACTAGCACAGATACGCAGTATTTT	CATSDATSGREETSTDTQYF
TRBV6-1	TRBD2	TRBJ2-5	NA	TGTGCCAGCAGTGAAGCGGGTCCCACCTTTAGCGGGAGCGTCATTAGGGGTCGGGGGACCCAGTACTTC	CASSEAGPTFSGSVIRGRGTQYF
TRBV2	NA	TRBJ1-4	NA	TGTGCCAGCAGTGAGAGGAGGGGAGGGGAAAAACTGTTTTTT	CASSERRGGEKLFF
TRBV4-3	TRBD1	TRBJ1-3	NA	TGCGCCAGCAGCCGGTCCGGACAGGCTTACTCTGGAAACACCATATATTTT	CASSRSGQAYSGNTIYF
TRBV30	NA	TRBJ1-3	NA	TGTGCCTGGAGTAGGGCCAGGGCCAGCTCTGGAAACACCATATATTTT	CAWSRARASSGNTIYF
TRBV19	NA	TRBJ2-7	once	TGTGCCAGTAGTAATGATGGGGACAAGGCCATCTACGAGCAGTACTTC	CASSNDGDKAIYEQYF
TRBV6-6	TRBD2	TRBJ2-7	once	TGTGCCAGCAGTTACGAGCGGGGGGCCTACGAGCAGTACTTC	CASSYERGAYEQYF
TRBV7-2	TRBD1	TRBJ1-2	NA	TGTGCCAGCAGCCCCCCCGGACAGGCGAAGTTTGTTGGCTACACCTTC	CASSPPGQAKFVGYTF
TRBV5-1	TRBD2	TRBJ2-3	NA	TGCGCCAGCAGCACCCGGACTAGCGGGAGGGCCGCGGATACGCAGTATTTT	CASSTRTSGRAADTQYF
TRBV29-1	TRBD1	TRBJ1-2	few	TGCAGCGCAACGACAGGGAGGGGCTACACCTTC	CSATTGRGYTF
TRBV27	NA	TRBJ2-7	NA	TGTGCCAGCAGTTTATCGACAGGTAGCTCCTACGAGCAGTACTTC	CASSLSTGSSYEQYF
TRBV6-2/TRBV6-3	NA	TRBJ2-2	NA	TGTGCCAGCAGTGCGGGACGGGACAACACCGGGGAGCTGTTTTTT	CASSAGRDNTGELFF
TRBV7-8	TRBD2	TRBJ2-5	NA	TGTGCCAGCAGCTTGAGCGGGAGCCTCCAAGAGACCCAGTACTTC	CASSLSGSLQETQYF
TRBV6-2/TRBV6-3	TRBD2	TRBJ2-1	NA	TGTGCCAGCAGTCTAGCGGGATTTAATGAGCAGTTCTTC	CASSLAGFNEQFF
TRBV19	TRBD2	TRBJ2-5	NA	TGTGCCAGTAGTATTCGAGCGGTTGGGGGAGGGCCTGAGACCCAGTACTTC	CASSIRAVGGGPETQYF
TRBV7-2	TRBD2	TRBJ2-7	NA	TGTGCCAGCACCGTTAGCGGGAGGTTGGCCGAGCAGTACTTC	CASTVSGRLAEQYF
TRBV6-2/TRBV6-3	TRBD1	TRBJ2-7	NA	TGTGCCAGCAGTTTTGCTGCCCAGGGGGCCTGGGAGCAGTACTTC	CASSFAAQGAWEQYF
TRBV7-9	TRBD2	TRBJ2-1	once	TGTGCCAGCAAACCCCGGACTAGCGGGAACAATGAGCAGTTCTTC	CASKPRTSGNNEQFF
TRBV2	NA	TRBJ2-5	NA	TGTGCCAGCAGTGAAGCCGGCCCCAATGGGCCCCAGTACTTC	CASSEAGPNGPQYF
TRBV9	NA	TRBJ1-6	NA	TGTGCCAGCAGCGTAGGCGGAAAAGGCTCACCCCTCCACTTT	CASSVGGKGSPLHF
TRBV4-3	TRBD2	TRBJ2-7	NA	TGCGCCAGCAGTGCGTCTAGCGGGGGGTTTGACGAGCAGTACTTC	CASSASSGGFDEQYF
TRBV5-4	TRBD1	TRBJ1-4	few	TGTGCCAGCAGCTTGGGGGGGCTGGGACAGGGAGGCGAAAAACTGTTTTTT	CASSLGGLGQGGEKLFF
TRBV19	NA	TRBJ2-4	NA	TGTGCCAGTAGCCCGTCAGGGGCTGCCAAAAACATTCAGTACTTC	CASSPSGAAKNIQYF